Listed below are T cell receptor beta chains from one sample, sequenced in a study of cytomegalovirus exposure and HLA in healthy donors. This table comes from immunoSEQ multiplex PCR, and its TCRdb copy is limited to in-frame clones, with some not included. The table lists 100,000 to 150,000 clones, 80% to 90% of them singletons. Sequencing used PBMCs. The receptors here all came from a woman under 30 in good health and CMV-seropositive. Each CDR3 is given with its conserved first and last residue. Each record gives: clone size, D gene, V gene, J gene, CDR3 protein, CDR3 DNA. The D gene is left open where the match is weak. Only part of the rows carry a size: once, few, many, or a class if the clone is expanded.

size: .; D: TRBD1; V: TRBV6-5; J: TRBJ2-2; CDR3: CASGRGQGNTGELFF; DNA: TGTGCCAGCGGGCGCGGACAGGGGAACACCGGGGAGCTGTTTTTT
size: .; D: .; V: TRBV15; J: TRBJ1-1; CDR3: CATSRASGYEAFF; DNA: TGTGCCACCAGCAGAGCGAGCGGTTATGAAGCTTTCTTT
size: .; D: .; V: TRBV5-1; J: TRBJ2-1; CDR3: CASSFGAAPDEQFF; DNA: TGCGCCAGCAGCTTTGGGGCGGCCCCGGATGAGCAGTTCTTC
size: .; D: .; V: TRBV14; J: TRBJ1-1; CDR3: CASSQDFVAEAFF; DNA: TGTGCCAGCAGCCAAGATTTCGTCGCTGAAGCTTTCTTT
size: .; D: TRBD2; V: TRBV7-7; J: TRBJ2-5; CDR3: CASSFSSGGSQETQYF; DNA: TGTGCTAGCAGCTTTTCTAGCGGGGGGTCACAAGAGACCCAGTACTTC
size: .; D: TRBD1; V: TRBV18; J: TRBJ1-3; CDR3: CASSPRQGEGNTIYF; DNA: TGTGCCAGCTCACCGCGACAGGGTGAAGGGAACACCATATATTTT
size: .; D: TRBD2; V: TRBV18; J: TRBJ2-5; CDR3: CASSPTLAAQETQYF; DNA: TGTGCCAGCTCGCCCACACTAGCGGCCCAAGAGACCCAGTACTTC
size: .; D: .; V: TRBV6-1; J: TRBJ1-3; CDR3: CASSDGSAGNTIYF; DNA: TGTGCCAGCAGTGACGGGAGTGCTGGAAACACCATATATTTT
size: .; D: TRBD1; V: TRBV18; J: TRBJ1-6; CDR3: CASSPDRGLPPLHF; DNA: TGTGCCAGCTCACCGGACAGGGGGCTGCCACCCCTCCACTTT
size: .; D: TRBD1; V: TRBV13; J: TRBJ1-4; CDR3: CASSFGQGASEKLFF; DNA: TGTGCCAGCAGCTTCGGACAGGGGGCAAGTGAAAAACTGTTTTTT
size: .; D: TRBD2; V: TRBV5-1; J: TRBJ2-3; CDR3: CASRTSGATTDTQYF; DNA: TGCGCCTCACGCACAAGCGGGGCGACCACAGATACGCAGTATTTT
size: .; D: TRBD1; V: TRBV5-1; J: TRBJ1-1; CDR3: CASSLETGRGVTEAFF; DNA: TGCGCCAGCAGCTTGGAGACAGGGAGAGGGGTCACTGAAGCTTTCTTT
size: once; D: .; V: TRBV29-1; J: TRBJ2-2; CDR3: CSVEGRVGGVGELFF; DNA: TGCAGCGTTGAAGGCAGGGTTGGAGGGGTCGGGGAGCTGTTTTTT
size: .; D: TRBD1; V: TRBV25-1; J: TRBJ2-2; CDR3: CASTLPGQGVGELFF; DNA: TGTGCCAGCACCCTACCAGGACAGGGGGTGGGGGAGCTGTTTTTT
size: few; D: .; V: TRBV5-6; J: TRBJ2-1; CDR3: CASSFAPRGAPYNEQFF; DNA: TGTGCCAGCAGCTTTGCCCCCCGGGGGGCCCCCTACAATGAGCAGTTCTTC
size: .; D: TRBD2; V: TRBV6-5; J: TRBJ2-5; CDR3: CASSTPSGGAETQYF; DNA: TGTGCCAGCAGTACTCCTAGCGGGGGGGCAGAGACCCAGTACTTC
size: .; D: .; V: TRBV9; J: TRBJ1-2; CDR3: CASSPPPGRGNWDGYTF; DNA: TGTGCCAGCAGCCCCCCCCCGGGACGCGGGAATTGGGATGGCTACACCTTC
size: .; D: .; V: TRBV9; J: TRBJ2-5; CDR3: CASSVEAGQETQYF; DNA: TGTGCCAGCAGCGTAGAGGCGGGGCAAGAGACCCAGTACTTC
size: .; D: TRBD2; V: TRBV30; J: TRBJ2-3; CDR3: CAWSGLVTSGGLSTDTQYF; DNA: TGTGCCTGGAGTGGCTTGGTCACTAGCGGGGGGCTTAGCACAGATACGCAGTATTTT
size: .; D: .; V: TRBV19; J: TRBJ1-2; CDR3: CASSIGQTSPRGYTF; DNA: TGTGCCAGTAGTATAGGCCAGACCTCTCCTAGGGGCTACACCTTC
size: .; D: .; V: TRBV30; J: TRBJ2-5; CDR3: CAWSVPGSETQYF; DNA: TGTGCCTGGAGTGTTCCGGGGTCAGAGACCCAGTACTTC
size: .; D: TRBD1; V: TRBV7-6; J: TRBJ1-5; CDR3: CASSSGGNQPQHF; DNA: TGTGCCAGCAGCTCAGGGGGGAATCAGCCCCAGCATTTT
size: .; D: .; V: TRBV5-6; J: TRBJ2-5; CDR3: CASSFRGEETQYF; DNA: TGTGCCAGCAGCTTCAGGGGGGAAGAGACCCAGTACTTC
size: .; D: .; V: TRBV19; J: TRBJ2-1; CDR3: CASSILVTGKFNEQFF; DNA: TGTGCCAGTAGTATACTCGTCACAGGGAAGTTTAATGAGCAGTTCTTC
size: .; D: .; V: TRBV28; J: TRBJ2-3; CDR3: CASSSSQGLARTDTQYF; DNA: TGTGCCAGCAGTTCCTCTCAGGGGCTAGCTAGGACAGATACGCAGTATTTT
size: .; D: .; V: TRBV25-1; J: TRBJ2-5; CDR3: CASSEFSGQNHQETQYF; DNA: TGTGCCAGCAGTGAATTTTCTGGGCAGAACCACCAAGAGACCCAGTACTTC
size: .; D: TRBD1; V: TRBV5-1; J: TRBJ1-2; CDR3: CASSYDRGDYGYTF; DNA: TGCGCCAGCAGCTATGACAGGGGCGACTATGGCTACACCTTC
size: .; D: .; V: TRBV9; J: TRBJ1-1; CDR3: CASSPSTEAFF; DNA: TGTGCCAGCAGCCCGTCCACTGAAGCTTTCTTT
size: .; D: .; V: TRBV7-6; J: TRBJ2-7; CDR3: CASSLAGDYEQYF; DNA: TGTGCCAGCAGCTTAGCCGGAGACTACGAGCAGTACTTC
size: .; D: TRBD1; V: TRBV7-9; J: TRBJ2-1; CDR3: CASSFGTGSHNEQFF; DNA: TGTGCCAGCAGCTTCGGGACAGGGAGCCACAATGAGCAGTTCTTC
size: .; D: .; V: TRBV5-5; J: TRBJ2-7; CDR3: CASSPAGTITYEQYF; DNA: TGTGCCAGCAGCCCTGCCGGGACAATCACCTACGAGCAGTACTTC
size: .; D: .; V: TRBV5-1; J: TRBJ1-1; CDR3: CASSFGGVDDTEAFF; DNA: TGCGCCAGCAGCTTCGGAGGGGTGGATGACACTGAAGCTTTCTTT
size: .; D: TRBD2; V: TRBV6-5; J: TRBJ2-3; CDR3: CASRREGASQYF; DNA: TGTGCCAGCAGGCGGGAGGGGGCTTCGCAGTATTTT
size: .; D: .; V: TRBV6-5; J: TRBJ2-1; CDR3: CASRSGGNEQFF; DNA: TGTGCCAGCAGGTCCGGTGGCAATGAGCAGTTCTTC
size: .; D: .; V: TRBV5-1; J: TRBJ1-1; CDR3: CASSLRGTSNTEAFF; DNA: TGCGCCAGCAGCTTGAGGGGTACATCGAACACTGAAGCTTTCTTT
size: .; D: TRBD1; V: TRBV5-1; J: TRBJ2-7; CDR3: CASSGNRGRAEQYF; DNA: TGCGCCAGCAGCGGGAACAGGGGGCGAGCCGAGCAGTACTTC
size: .; D: TRBD1; V: TRBV10-3; J: TRBJ2-7; CDR3: CAISLGTGWNEQYF; DNA: TGTGCCATCAGCCTCGGGACAGGGTGGAACGAGCAGTACTTC
size: .; D: TRBD1; V: TRBV5-4; J: TRBJ2-6; CDR3: CASSPRTGDPSGANVLTF; DNA: TGTGCCAGCAGCCCGAGGACAGGGGACCCCTCTGGGGCCAACGTCCTGACTTTC
size: .; D: TRBD1; V: TRBV9; J: TRBJ2-6; CDR3: CASSEGQGAKGANVLTF; DNA: TGTGCCAGCAGCGAGGGACAGGGGGCGAAAGGGGCCAACGTCCTGACTTTC
size: .; D: .; V: TRBV6-5; J: TRBJ2-2; CDR3: CASKVNGGGDGELFF; DNA: TGTGCCAGCAAGGTTAATGGTGGGGGCGACGGGGAGCTGTTTTTT
size: .; D: .; V: TRBV2; J: TRBJ2-3; CDR3: CASSASVSGDTQYF; DNA: TGTGCCAGCAGCGCTAGCGTTAGCGGAGATACGCAGTATTTT
size: .; D: .; V: TRBV6-6; J: TRBJ1-5; CDR3: CATGRGIWSNQPQHF; DNA: TGTGCCACTGGGCGGGGGATTTGGAGCAATCAGCCCCAGCATTTT